This TCR beta chain was identified in a study of cytomegalovirus exposure and HLA in healthy donors. In the PCR, 60 Vbeta and 13 Jbeta primers were used. Generated by immunoSEQ multiplex PCR, the TCRdb table keeps only in-frame clones and is missing some. The sample includes more than 50,000 clones, 65% to 90% seen only once; the top ten take approximately 12%. Comment on this clone: The antigen remains unidentified.

Whole-study results and caveats: The study flagged around 160 TCR beta chains as cytomegalovirus-associated. In vitro, three CMV-associated chains proved specific for CMV antigens.

V lost 1 base to trimming and J lost 4 bases; unmatched junction nucleotides: 0. The germline gives CDR1 LNHDA, CDR2 SQIVND (reference sequence). This CDR3 has 15 amino acids. The source material was PBMCs. The TCR was taken from a female donor in good health and CMV-seronegative. The chain links TRBV19 to TRBJ2-3; 12 bases fit TRBD2. CDR3 DNA sequence: TGTGCCAGTAGTATAGGACTAGCGGGAGCAGATACGCAGTATTTT. The encoded protein is CASSIGLAGADTQYF.